The rows below give T cell receptor beta chains drawn from one sample of a study of blood T cell repertoires in COVID-19. The assay was immunoSEQ multiplex PCR, and TCRdb's table has in-frame clones only and misses some. Among approximately 27,000 clones listed, around 88% were seen once. Sequencing used peripheral blood. Every receptor here comes from a man in his 70s with acute or convalescent COVID-19. Each CDR3 is given with its conserved first and last residue. D genes are given only for firm matches. Clone size is shown for a subset of rows, as once, few, many or a class of expanded clone.

D,J,size,V,DNA,CDR3
NA,TRBJ1-4,NA,TRBV28,TGTGCCAGCAGTCTTATTCCAGGGGCAGGTAATGAAAAACTGTTTTTT,CASSLIPGAGNEKLFF
TRBD2,TRBJ2-7,NA,TRBV28,TGTGCCAGCACCTCCGGCGGGAGGGAATCCTACGAGCAGTACTTC,CASTSGGRESYEQYF
NA,TRBJ1-5,NA,TRBV19,TGTGCCAGTAGTATATTGGGGCAGGCCCCCAATCAGCCCCAGCATTTT,CASSILGQAPNQPQHF
NA,TRBJ1-5,NA,TRBV6-2/TRBV6-3,TGTGCCAGCAGTGACAGGAATCAGCCCCAGCATTTT,CASSDRNQPQHF
TRBD1,TRBJ2-1,NA,TRBV5-4,TGTGCCAGCACCCTCGACAGGGGCGTTTACAATGAGCAGTTCTTC,CASTLDRGVYNEQFF
TRBD1,TRBJ1-6,NA,TRBV27,TGTGCCAGCAGTACTCAGGGGGGCTCCTATAATTCACCCCTCCACTTT,CASSTQGGSYNSPLHF
NA,TRBJ2-7,NA,TRBV5-4,TGTGCCAGCAGGTCGGACAGCTACGAGCAGTACTTC,CASRSDSYEQYF
TRBD2,TRBJ2-1,NA,TRBV3-1/TRBV3-2,TGTGCCAGCAGGCAGGGACTAGCGGGACCGCATGAGCAGTTCTTC,CASRQGLAGPHEQFF
NA,TRBJ1-5,once,TRBV18,TGTGCCAGCTCACAACCGGGGCAGGTCAATCAGCCCCAGCATTTT,CASSQPGQVNQPQHF
TRBD1,TRBJ1-3,medium-sized,TRBV6-2/TRBV6-3,TGTGCCAGCAGTCCATCATGGGGACAGGGGAGTCAACACTCTGGAAACACCATATATTTT,CASSPSWGQGSQHSGNTIYF
NA,TRBJ2-2,NA,TRBV24-1,TGTGCCACCAGTGATGCGGTTCCCACCGGGGAGCTGTTTTTT,CATSDAVPTGELFF
TRBD1,TRBJ1-5,once,TRBV7-2,TGTGCCAGCAGCTTTATAGGAGGGGGCGGTGGGCAGCCCCAGCATTTT,CASSFIGGGGGQPQHF
TRBD2,TRBJ2-7,NA,TRBV6-4,TGTGCCAGCTTTTTGCGGGAGGCCGGGGACGAGCAGTACTTC,CASFLREAGDEQYF
NA,TRBJ1-2,NA,TRBV9,TGTGCCAGCAGCGTGAGCGGACGGCCCTATGGCTACACCTTC,CASSVSGRPYGYTF
TRBD2,TRBJ2-1,NA,TRBV6-2/TRBV6-3,TGTGCCAGCAGTTTAATGTCTAGCGGGAGTTACAATGAGCAGTTCTTC,CASSLMSSGSYNEQFF
NA,TRBJ1-3,once,TRBV19,TGTGCCAGTATATACAGGGCCTCCTCTGGAAACACCATATATTTT,CASIYRASSGNTIYF
NA,TRBJ1-4,NA,TRBV6-5,TGTGCCAGCACAAGAGGGTCCCTGGGCGGTGAAAAACTGTTTTTT,CASTRGSLGGEKLFF
TRBD2,TRBJ2-3,NA,TRBV5-1,TGCGCCAGCAGCCTCGGACTAGCGGGAGAGGCAGATACGCAGTATTTT,CASSLGLAGEADTQYF
NA,TRBJ1-5,NA,TRBV10-3,TGTGCCATCAGTGAAGGTTGGCGGGGGGATCAGCCCCAGCATTTT,CAISEGWRGDQPQHF
TRBD1,TRBJ1-2,NA,TRBV9,TGTGCCAGCAGCGTAGAGAACAGGGGGAACAATGGCTACACCTTC,CASSVENRGNNGYTF
TRBD1,TRBJ1-5,NA,TRBV7-2,TGTGCCAGCAGCAGATATGGACAGGGCGGTCAGCCCCAGCATTTT,CASSRYGQGGQPQHF
NA,TRBJ1-5,NA,TRBV19,TGTGCCAGTAGTATTGTTCAGGCTAATCAGCCCCAGCATTTT,CASSIVQANQPQHF
NA,TRBJ1-3,once,TRBV3-1/TRBV3-2,TGTGCCAGCAGCCAAGATCGGGGGGGATCCGGAAACACCATATATTTT,CASSQDRGGSGNTIYF
NA,TRBJ2-5,NA,TRBV4-1,TGCGCCAGCAGCCAAGGCGTCTCTCGGGTGGAGACCCAGTACTTC,CASSQGVSRVETQYF
TRBD2,TRBJ2-1,NA,TRBV5-1,TGCGCCAGCAGCGACCTAGCGGGAGACTACAATGAGCAGTTCTTC,CASSDLAGDYNEQFF
NA,TRBJ2-6,NA,TRBV7-9,TGTGCCAGCAGCCAAACAGGGGGGGCTGGGGCCAACGTCCTGACTTTC,CASSQTGGAGANVLTF
NA,TRBJ2-1,once,TRBV7-2,TGTGCCAGCAGCTACTACGCATACAATGAGCAGTTCTTC,CASSYYAYNEQFF
NA,TRBJ2-7,NA,TRBV27,TGTGCCAGCAGTAGCGGTGCCTCCTACGAGCAGTACTTC,CASSSGASYEQYF
TRBD2,TRBJ2-5,NA,TRBV28,TGTGCCAGCAGTGTTCTAGCGGGAAGAGGGGAGACCCAGTACTTC,CASSVLAGRGETQYF
NA,TRBJ2-3,NA,TRBV6-6,TGTGCCAGCAGTTACGTGGGCGGGAGCACAGATACGCAGTATTTT,CASSYVGGSTDTQYF
TRBD1,TRBJ2-5,NA,TRBV29-1,TGCAGCGTTGAAGATGGGGGTGGGACAGGGCGACAAGAGACCCAGTACTTC,CSVEDGGGTGRQETQYF
NA,TRBJ1-1,NA,TRBV19,TGTGCCAGTGGAGAGGGGAGGGGGACTGAAGCTTTCTTT,CASGEGRGTEAFF
NA,TRBJ2-7,NA,TRBV29-1,TGCAGCGTTGAATCCCAGGATGCGTCCTACGAGCAGTACTTC,CSVESQDASYEQYF
NA,TRBJ1-2,few,TRBV5-4,TGTGCCAGCAGCTTGATCAACAGTAACTATGGCTACACCTTC,CASSLINSNYGYTF
NA,TRBJ2-7,NA,TRBV5-6,TGTGCCAGCAGCTTGGGGGGACAACCGTACGAGCAGTACTTC,CASSLGGQPYEQYF
NA,TRBJ2-5,NA,TRBV7-7,TGTGCCAGCAGCCCCAGACAGAGATTTTACCAAGAGACCCAGTACTTC,CASSPRQRFYQETQYF
TRBD1,TRBJ2-5,NA,TRBV9,TGTGCCAGCAGCGTAGGACCGGGACAGGGTCAAGAGACCCAGTACTTC,CASSVGPGQGQETQYF
NA,TRBJ2-1,NA,TRBV14,TGTGCCAGCAGCCCAGCTTGGGGACTCGGGCTGGGGTCCTACAATGAGCAGTTCTTC,CASSPAWGLGLGSYNEQFF
NA,TRBJ1-1,NA,TRBV12-3/TRBV12-4,TGTGCCAGCAGTTTTACAGTGAACACTGAAGCTTTCTTT,CASSFTVNTEAFF
NA,TRBJ2-7,NA,TRBV28,TGTGCCAGCAGTTTTTCCCCAACGGGGAGTTACCGGTCCTACGAGCAGTACTTC,CASSFSPTGSYRSYEQYF
NA,TRBJ2-7,NA,TRBV5-1,TGCGCCAGCAGCTTGGCCCCGGGTGCCTACGAGCAGTACTTC,CASSLAPGAYEQYF
NA,TRBJ2-3,NA,TRBV6-2/TRBV6-3,TGTGCCAGCAGTTTCCAGAGCACAGATACGCAGTATTTT,CASSFQSTDTQYF
NA,TRBJ2-1,NA,TRBV10-3,TGTGCCATCAGTGAAACATCTGAGCAGTTCTTC,CAISETSEQFF
TRBD1,TRBJ1-6,NA,TRBV6-5,TGTGCCAGCGGCCGACAGGGTGAAAGTTCACCCCTCCACTTT,CASGRQGESSPLHF
TRBD2,TRBJ2-2,NA,TRBV7-2,TGTGCCAGCAGCTCGGGACTAGCGAGGGAGCTGTTTTTT,CASSSGLARELFF
NA,TRBJ1-1,NA,TRBV19,TGTGCCAGTAGTATATCTTCAGTGAACACTGAAGCTTTCTTT,CASSISSVNTEAFF
TRBD1,TRBJ1-4,NA,TRBV29-1,TGCAGCGCGGGGACAGGGGGCGATGAAAAACTGTTTTTT,CSAGTGGDEKLFF
TRBD2,TRBJ2-5,NA,TRBV24-1,TGTGCCACCAGTGATTTGACGGGAGGCGAGACCCAGTACTTC,CATSDLTGGETQYF